Presented here are 21 T cell receptor beta chains from one specimen sequenced in a study of cytomegalovirus exposure and HLA in healthy donors. Researchers ran the PCR with 60 Vbeta and 13 Jbeta primers. Method: immunoSEQ multiplex PCR; TCRdb's copy keeps in-frame clones and lacks some. The table lists 150,000 to 200,000 clones, around 80% of them singletons, with around 1.5% in the top ten. The sequencing input was PBMCs. Source of these receptors: a woman aged 25 to 39 in good health and CMV-seropositive.

The genes are TRBV25-1 and TRBJ1-1; the D gene is possibly TRBD1 (6 bases). Trimming cost V 1 base and J 1 base, with 16 bases left between them. CDR3 length: 17 amino acids. Germline-derived CDR1 and CDR2 are MGHDK and SYGVNS. The CDR3: CASSESPRTDRNTEAFF. Written as DNA, the CDR3 is TGTGCCAGCAGTGAATCCCCCCGGACAGACCGGAACACTGAAGCTTTCTTT.

J is TRBJ1-3 and V is TRBV2, with D perhaps matching TRBD1 (6 bases). This CDR3 comprises 15 residues. Trimming cost V 5 bases and J 0 bases, with 11 bases left between them. Germline V CDR1 and CDR2: SNHLY, FYNNEI. In nucleotides, the CDR3 is TGTGCCAGCAGTAGGACAGCAGCCTCTGGAAACACCATATATTTT. As protein: CASSRTAASGNTIYF. Based on the CDR3 plus reference TRBV2 and TRBJ1-3, the full variable domain is EPEVTQTPSHQVTQMGQEVILRCVPISNHLYFYWYRQILGQKVEFLVSFYNNEISEKSEIFDDQFSVERPDGSNFTLKIRSTKLEDSAMYFCASSRTAASGNTIYFGEGSWLTVV.

The V call is TRBV4-3, the J call TRBJ1-2; 7 bases match TRBD1. The length of the CDR3 is 14 residues. In germline, CDR1 is LGHNA, CDR2 YSLEER. V was pared by 3 bases and J by 8 bases, with 9 bases of the junction left unmatched. The CDR3 DNA reads as TGCGCCAGCAGCCACGACAGGGTATACGACGGCTACACCTTC. It is translated as CASSHDRVYDGYTF.

The genes are TRBV9 and TRBJ2-7; no reliable D call. The CDR3 has 14 amino acids. Germline CDR1 reads SGDLS; CDR2 reads YYNGEE. V was pared by 0 bases and J by 2 bases, with 9 bases between. CDR3: CASSVAQATYEQYF. The CDR3, as DNA: TGTGCCAGCAGCGTAGCCCAGGCAACCTACGAGCAGTACTTC.

This clone was seen only a few times. The chain recombines TRBV21-1 with TRBJ2-5; TRBD2 is the table's D call and was not checked against the DNA. TRBV21-1 is a documented pseudogene. The CDR3 is 14 residues long. This CDR3 is CAGGGRGGQETQYF. The CDR3 region has the DNA TGTGCCGGGGGGGGGAGAGGGGGGCAAGAGACCCAGTACTTC.

This clone came up a few times. The chain links TRBV18 to TRBJ1-2; perhaps TRBD1 as D (6 bases). With 2 bases removed from V and 0 bases from J, the gap between germline ends came to 10 bases. This CDR3 region has 15 residues. The germline V gene encodes CDR1 KGHSH and CDR2 LQKENI. The chain's CDR3 is CASSPRQAPNYGYTF. CDR3 DNA: TGTGCCAGCTCACCAAGACAGGCGCCTAACTATGGCTACACCTTC.

The rearrangement uses TRBV4-3 and TRBJ1-5; no clear D. The CDR3 loop spans 15 amino acids. Trimming removed 0 bases at V and 5 bases at J, with 11 bases between. Germline CDR1 is LGHNA and CDR2 is YSLEER. The CDR3 DNA follows: TGCGCCAGCAGCCAAGAAGTGGGCGTTTATCAGCCCCAGCATTTT. Translated, it gives CASSQEVGVYQPQHF.

This clone was counted a single time. This sample also contains other DNA sequences that code for the same CDR3. The V gene is TRBV5-1, the J gene TRBJ2-7; a weak D match, TRBD1 (5 bases). The CDR3 totals 12 residues. Trimming stripped 1 base from V and 3 bases from J, with 5 bases between. The germline V gene encodes CDR1 SGHRS and CDR2 YFSETQ. CDR3 region: CASSLQGYEQYF. The CDR3 DNA is TGCGCCAGCAGCTTGCAGGGCTACGAGCAGTACTTC. Supplemented by reference TRBV5-1 and TRBJ2-7, the full variable domain reads KAGVTQTPRYLIKTRGQQVTLSCSPISGHRSVSWYQQTPGQGLQFLFEYFSETQRNKGNFPGRFSGRQFSNSRSEMNVSTLELGDSALYLCASSLQGYEQYFGPGTRLTVT.

The chain is built from TRBV28 and TRBJ2-7, with D possibly TRBD1 on 5 matching bases. The germline CDR1 and CDR2 sequences are MDHEN and SYDVKM. V was pared by 2 bases and J by 5 bases, with 19 bases between. The CDR3 is made up of 16 amino acids. DNA for the CDR3: TGTGCCAGCAGTTTAACTGAGGCAGCGCCCAGGGACGAGCAGTACTTC. Translated: CASSLTEAAPRDEQYF.

This clone occurred a few times. CDR3 nucleotide sequence: TGCGCCAGCAGTCTTACACTGGGGACAGGGGTCGACAATGAGCAGTTCTTC. This translates into CASSLTLGTGVDNEQFF. V is TRBV5-1 and J is TRBJ2-1; TRBD1 matches at 10 bases. The CDR3 contains 17 residues. After removal of 5 bases from V and 5 bases from J, the junction contained 13 bases not matched to a gene. Germline V lookup: CDR1 SGHRS, CDR2 YFSETQ.

V is TRBV25-1 and J is TRBJ1-2; D is ambiguous. CDR1 is MGHDK, CDR2 SYGVNS, per germline. The V end lost 7 bases, the J end lost 7 bases, and 13 bases lay between the germline ends. CDR3 length: 12 residues. The chain's CDR3 is CASTPNGVGYTF. The CDR3 nucleotides are TGTGCCAGCACCCCCAACGGAGTTGGCTACACCTTC.

The chain employs TRBV21-1 and TRBJ1-2. TRBV21-1 is a documented pseudogene. CDR3 length: 14 amino acids. The CDR3 nucleotides are TGTGCCAGCAGCAGTCTTTTCCCTGACTATGGCTACACCTTC. It codes for CASSSLFPDYGYTF.

V gene TRBV20-1 combines with J gene TRBJ1-1, with D unclear. The germline V and J ends were trimmed by 1 base and 6 bases, with 6 bases remaining between them. Germline V lookup: CDR1 DFQATT, CDR2 SNEGSKA (reference sequence). This CDR3 contains 11 residues. CDR3 nucleotide sequence: TGCAGTGCTAGAGGGCCCTCTGAAGCTTTCTTT. Protein sequence: CSARGPSEAFF.

The CDR3 protein is CASSPDRPTEAFF. The CDR3 coding sequence is TGTGCCAGCTCACCAGACAGGCCTACTGAAGCTTTCTTT. The rearrangement joins TRBV18 to TRBJ1-1; D is perhaps TRBD1 (6 bases). Trimming removed 2 bases from V and 5 bases from J, with 9 bases in between. The length of the CDR3 is 13 residues. The germline gives CDR1 KGHSH, CDR2 LQKENI.

The gene calls are TRBV13 and TRBJ2-1, with a possible D match to TRBD2 (5 bases). CDR3 size: 13 residues. CDR1 is PRHDT and CDR2 is FYEKMQ in the germline V gene (reference sequence). The V end was cut by 0 bases, the J end by 6 bases, with 6 bases between. The CDR3 DNA sequence: TGTGCCAGCAGCTTAGGGGGAGTCAATGAGCAGTTCTTC. As protein: CASSLGGVNEQFF.

V gene TRBV4-3 combines with J gene TRBJ1-1; 7 nucleotides agree with TRBD1. Germline assignment: CDR1 LGHNA and CDR2 YSLEER. CDR3 size: 14 residues. With V trimmed by 1 base and J by 5 bases, 4 bases remained unmatched. This CDR3 reads CASSQAGGGTEAFF. The CDR3 region has the DNA TGCGCCAGCAGCCAAGCAGGGGGTGGTACTGAAGCTTTCTTT.

The chain has TRBV15 and TRBJ2-3; maybe TRBD2 (6 bases). This CDR3 has 16 residues. V was cut by 5 bases and J by 4 bases, with 19 bases left in between. Germline V CDR1 and CDR2: LNHNV, YYDKDF (reference sequence). The CDR3 DNA sequence: TGTGCCACCAGCGTGGACTTAGCGGTAGGGGCAGATACGCAGTATTTT. This translates into CATSVDLAVGADTQYF.

The V and J genes are TRBV11-1 and TRBJ1-2, with TRBD1 matching 9 bases. Germline-derived CDR1 and CDR2 are SGHAT and FQDESV (reference sequence). Unmatched junction bases numbered 11, after V lost 4 bases and J lost 2 bases. The length of the CDR3 is 17 residues. As DNA, the CDR3 is TGTGCCAGCAGCTCGGTACCGGGACAGGGTAGGAACTATGGCTACACCTTC. It specifies CASSSVPGQGRNYGYTF.

The chain links TRBV4-2 to TRBJ2-1; 8 positions match TRBD2. Germline V gene lookup returns CDR1 LGHNA and CDR2 YNFKEQ. Trimming at V came to 0 bases and at J to 6 bases, leaving 7 bases not matched to a gene. CDR3 length: 16 residues. This CDR3 is CASSQEIGRAVNEQFF. CDR3 sequence (DNA): TGTGCCAGCAGCCAAGAAATCGGGAGGGCCGTCAATGAGCAGTTCTTC.

The V gene is TRBV7-9, the J gene TRBJ1-2; 8 bases are a match to TRBD1. There are 17 residues in the CDR3. J was trimmed by 6 bases and V by 0 bases; bases with no gene match: 12. CDR1 and CDR2 (germline): SEHNR, FQNEAQ (reference sequence). The CDR3 DNA is TGTGCCAGCAGCTTAGCGCCTGGGGTACAGGGGGGGAATGGCTACACCTTC. It yields the protein CASSLAPGVQGGNGYTF.

Written as DNA, the CDR3 is TGTGCCAGCAGCTTCCGCGGGAGGGCCGATAACACCGGGGAGCTGTTTTTT. Protein: CASSFRGRADNTGELFF. The chain employs TRBV5-5 and TRBJ2-2; 9 nucleotides agree with TRBD2. V was pared by 2 bases and J by 2 bases, with 7 bases of the junction left unmatched. CDR1 and CDR2 (germline): SGHKS, YYEKEE (reference sequence). The CDR3 length is 17 residues.